This T cell receptor (beta chain) was sequenced in a study of blood T cell repertoires in COVID-19. Study-level information: The United States, Italy and Spain provided the acute and convalescent COVID-19 samples.

Per the original data handling: Amplified reference gene primers provided the basis for estimating nucleated cell counts. TCRdb's copy holds only in-frame clones and misses some; the assay was immunoSEQ multiplex PCR. V and J calls and clone size are copied from that table; D and trimming were computed from the DNA. The table lists some 83,000 clones, more than 65% of them singletons, with 11% in the top ten. Germline V gives CDR1 MDHEN, CDR2 SYDVKM. V trimming: 0 bases; J trimming: 5 bases; junction bases outside the gene matches: 2. The CDR3 is 16 residues long. The specimen was peripheral blood. The rearrangement links TRBV28 to TRBJ1-6; 9 bases match TRBD1. The sequence was collected from a man aged 45-65 years with acute or convalescent COVID-19. The DNA for the CDR3 is TGTGCCAGCAGTTTATGGACAGGGGGGGATAATTCACCCCTCCACTTT. This sequence encodes CASSLWTGGDNSPLHF.